This TCR beta chain was obtained from a study of beta chain features in type 1 diabetes. The isolated RNA, all of it, was reverse transcribed, so expressed TCRB transcripts were what got sequenced. Sequencing was performed with immunoSEQ multiplex PCR; in TCRdb, only in-frame clones are kept and a portion is missing. The sample has around 500,000 clones; 30% are singletons. This clonotype originated in a man aged 18-30 years in good health. The source material was naive CD4+ T cells from blood.

CDR3 residues: CASSERGTSAKNIQYF. The CDR3 DNA follows: TGTGCCAGCAGTGAAAGGGGGACCTCAGCCAAAAACATTCAGTACTTC. The chain combines TRBV25-1 with TRBJ2-4, with a weak D call TRBD1 (6 bases). CDR1 and CDR2 (germline): MGHDK, SYGVNS. V gave up 2 bases and J gave up 0 bases, with 11 bases separating them. The CDR3 sequence is 16 residues long.